This entry lists 3 T cell receptor beta chains sequenced from one sample in a study of T cell responses to AZD1222 COVID-19 vaccine. Sequencing used immunoSEQ multiplex PCR; TCRdb keeps in-frame clones, though not all of them. The sample lists around 140,000 clones, approximately 86% seen once, with about 5% in the top ten. This material consisted of peripheral blood, taken 28 days after the second AZD1222 dose. The receptor source for this set is an adult who received the AZD1222 COVID-19 vaccine.

This clone was detected once. The genes are TRBV28 and TRBJ2-5, with a weak D call TRBD1 (6 bases). Looked up from germline, CDR1 is MDHEN and CDR2 is SYDVKM. CDR3 length: 11 amino acids. V was shortened by 11 bases and J by 2 bases, with 9 bases between the two germline ends. The chain's CDR3 is CACQGQETQYF. Written as DNA, the CDR3 is TGTGCCTGTCAGGGGCAAGAGACCCAGTACTTC.

This clone turned up a few times. V is TRBV6-4 and J is TRBJ2-2, with D hard to call. The CDR3 consists of 13 residues. The V end lost 4 bases, the J end lost 6 bases, and 9 bases lay between the germline ends. Germline V gene lookup returns CDR1 MRHNA and CDR2 SNTAGT. The CDR3 DNA follows: TGTGCCAGCAGTGGTGCACCCGCCGGGGAGCTGTTTTTT. Protein sequence: CASSGAPAGELFF.

V and J are TRBV12-5 and TRBJ2-3; tentatively, D is TRBD2 (6 bases). There are 14 residues in the CDR3. Germline CDR1 and CDR2: LGHNT and FRNRAP. V was pared by 1 base and J by 4 bases, with 9 bases between. The CDR3 coding sequence is TGTGCTAGTGGTTTGGGGAGCGGGCCAGATACGCAGTATTTT. As protein: CASGLGSGPDTQYF.